This TCR beta chain stems from a study of blood T cells in healthy people across ages. Study-wide background: About one barcoded TCR beta cDNA was captured per two T cells.

Trimming cost V 2 bases and J 8 bases, with 16 bases left between them. Germline CDR1 is MNHEY and CDR2 is SVGEGT. The CDR3 sequence is 15 residues long. In its sample, this clonotype was seen a few times. Next came a second PCR, run for about 7 to 12 cycles, which used a sample-barcoded 5' primer along with a J-beta primer mix. A template-switch adaptor with 12 random nucleotides tagged each cDNA molecule. Per-sample output comprised a minimum of 2.5 million paired-end reads containing CDR3. From the 5' RACE reads, TCRdb called clonotypes with MiXCR, one entry per CDR3 protein. The sample has about 800,000 distinct CDR3 sequences; roughly 25% are singletons. These data also formed part of another study, on T cells of mothers and their children. As that study records: For related and unrelated pairs alike, thymic selection shapes TCR recombination output similarly.

The rearrangement links TRBV6-2 or TRBV6-3 to TRBJ2-1, with D unresolved. The sample taken for sequencing was blood. This TCR was sampled from a boy aged 5 to 17 in good health. The CDR3 DNA reads as TGTGCCAGCAGTTACGGCCTGGCCCTGCCATATGAGCAGTTCTTC. It encodes CASSYGLALPYEQFF.